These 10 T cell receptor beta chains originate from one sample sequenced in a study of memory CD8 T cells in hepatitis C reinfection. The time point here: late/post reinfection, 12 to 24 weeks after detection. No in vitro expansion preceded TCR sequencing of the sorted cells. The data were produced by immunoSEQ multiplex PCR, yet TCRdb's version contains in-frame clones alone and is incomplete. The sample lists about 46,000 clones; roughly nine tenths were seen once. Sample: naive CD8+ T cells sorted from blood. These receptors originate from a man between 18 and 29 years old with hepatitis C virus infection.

Here the CDR3 DNA reads TGTGCCAGCAGCCGCGTGGTGACAGTCTCAGCCTACGAGCAGTACTTC. Encoded protein: CASSRVVTVSAYEQYF. The chain links TRBV16 to TRBJ2-7, with a weak D call TRBD1 (5 bases). Germline V lookup: CDR1 KGHSY, CDR2 FQNENV. Trimming shortened V by 4 bases and J by 2 bases, and 18 bases separated the two germline ends. The CDR3 runs 16 residues.

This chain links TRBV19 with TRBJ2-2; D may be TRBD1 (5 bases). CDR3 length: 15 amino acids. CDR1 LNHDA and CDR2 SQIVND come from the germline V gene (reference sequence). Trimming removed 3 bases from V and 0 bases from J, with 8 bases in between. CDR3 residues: CASSIGHTNTGELFF. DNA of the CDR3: TGTGCCAGTAGTATCGGACACACGAACACCGGGGAGCTGTTTTTT.

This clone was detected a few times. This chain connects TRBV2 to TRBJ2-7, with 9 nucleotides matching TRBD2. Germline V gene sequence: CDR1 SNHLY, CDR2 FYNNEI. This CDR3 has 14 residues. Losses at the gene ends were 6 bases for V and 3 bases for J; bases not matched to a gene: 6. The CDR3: CASSRLAGNYEQYV. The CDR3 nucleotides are TGTGCCAGCAGCCGTCTAGCGGGGAACTACGAGCAGTACGTC.

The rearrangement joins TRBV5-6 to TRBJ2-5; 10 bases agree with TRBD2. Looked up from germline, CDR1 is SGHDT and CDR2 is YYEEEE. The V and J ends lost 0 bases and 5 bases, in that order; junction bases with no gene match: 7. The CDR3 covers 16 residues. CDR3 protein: CASSLERAGGLETQYF. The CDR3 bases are TGTGCCAGCAGCTTGGAGCGAGCGGGAGGGTTGGAGACCCAGTACTTC.

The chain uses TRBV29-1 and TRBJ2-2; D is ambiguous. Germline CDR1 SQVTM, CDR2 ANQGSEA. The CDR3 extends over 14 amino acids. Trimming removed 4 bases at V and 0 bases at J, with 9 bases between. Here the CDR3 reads CSVVFSANTGELFF. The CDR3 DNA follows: TGCAGCGTTGTGTTCTCCGCGAACACCGGGGAGCTGTTTTTT.

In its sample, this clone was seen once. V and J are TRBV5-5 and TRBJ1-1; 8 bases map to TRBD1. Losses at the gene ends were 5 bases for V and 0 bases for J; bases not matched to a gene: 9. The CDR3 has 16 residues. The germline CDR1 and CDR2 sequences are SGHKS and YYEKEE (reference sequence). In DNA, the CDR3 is TGTGCCAGCAGTCCAGGACAGGGTGCGTTGAACACTGAAGCTTTCTTT. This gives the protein CASSPGQGALNTEAFF. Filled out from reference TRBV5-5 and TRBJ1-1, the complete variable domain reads DAGVTQSPTHLIKTRGQQVTLRCSPISGHKSVSWYQQVLGQGPQFIFQYYEKEERGRGNFPDRFSARQFPNYSSELNVNALLLGDSALYLCASSPGQGALNTEAFFGQGTRLTVV.

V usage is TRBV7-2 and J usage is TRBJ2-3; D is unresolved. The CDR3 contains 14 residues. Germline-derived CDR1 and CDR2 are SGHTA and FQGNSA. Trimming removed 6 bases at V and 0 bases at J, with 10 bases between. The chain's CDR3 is CASSYPTSTDTQYF. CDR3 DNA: TGTGCCAGCAGTTATCCGACAAGCACAGATACGCAGTATTTT.

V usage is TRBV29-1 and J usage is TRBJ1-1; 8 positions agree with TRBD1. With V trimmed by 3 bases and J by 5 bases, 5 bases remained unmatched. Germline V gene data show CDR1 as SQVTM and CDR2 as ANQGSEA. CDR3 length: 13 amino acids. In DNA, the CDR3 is TGCAGCGTTGAGGGGACAGGCCATACTGAAGCTTTCTTT. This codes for CSVEGTGHTEAFF.

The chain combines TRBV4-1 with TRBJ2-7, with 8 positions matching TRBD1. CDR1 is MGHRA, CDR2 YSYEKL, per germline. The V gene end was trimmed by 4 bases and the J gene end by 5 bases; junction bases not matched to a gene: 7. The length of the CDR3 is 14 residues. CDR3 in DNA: TGCGCCAGCAGCCCCCCGGACAGGGTCCACGAGCAGTACTTC. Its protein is CASSPPDRVHEQYF.

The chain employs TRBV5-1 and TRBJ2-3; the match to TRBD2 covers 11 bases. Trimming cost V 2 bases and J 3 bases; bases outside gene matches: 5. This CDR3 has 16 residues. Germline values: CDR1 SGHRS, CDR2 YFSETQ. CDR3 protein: CASSLIAGGPTDTQYF. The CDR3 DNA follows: TGCGCCAGCAGCTTAATAGCGGGAGGGCCAACAGATACGCAGTATTTT.